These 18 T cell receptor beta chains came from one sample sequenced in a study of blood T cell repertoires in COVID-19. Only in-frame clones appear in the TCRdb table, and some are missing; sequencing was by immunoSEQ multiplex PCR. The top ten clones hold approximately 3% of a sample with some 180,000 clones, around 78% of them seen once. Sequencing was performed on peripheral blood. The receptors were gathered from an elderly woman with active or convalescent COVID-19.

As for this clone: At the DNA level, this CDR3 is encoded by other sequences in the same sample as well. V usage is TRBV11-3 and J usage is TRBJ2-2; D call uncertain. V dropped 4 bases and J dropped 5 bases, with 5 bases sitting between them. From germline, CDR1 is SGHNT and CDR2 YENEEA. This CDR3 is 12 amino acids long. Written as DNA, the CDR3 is TGTGCCAGCAGCTCTCGGACCGGGGAGCTGTTTTTT. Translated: CASSSRTGELFF. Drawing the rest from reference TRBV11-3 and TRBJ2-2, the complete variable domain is EAGVVQSPRYKIIEKKQPVAFWCNPISGHNTLYWYLQNLGQGPELLIRYENEEAVDDSQLPKDRFSAERLKGVDSTLKIQPAELGDSAVYLCASSSRTGELFFGEGSRLTVL.

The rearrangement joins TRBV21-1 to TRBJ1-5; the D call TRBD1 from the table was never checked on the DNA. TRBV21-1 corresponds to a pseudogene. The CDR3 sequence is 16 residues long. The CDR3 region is CASSPRRGQTNQPQHF. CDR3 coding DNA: TGTGCCAGCAGCCCCCGGAGGGGACAGACCAATCAGCCCCAGCATTTT.

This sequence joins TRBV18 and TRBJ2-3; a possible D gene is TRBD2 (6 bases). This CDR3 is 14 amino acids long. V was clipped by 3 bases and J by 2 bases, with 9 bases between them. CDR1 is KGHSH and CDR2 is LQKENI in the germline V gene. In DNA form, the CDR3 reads TGTGCCAGCTCACCGACTAGATACACAGATACGCAGTATTTT. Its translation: CASSPTRYTDTQYF.

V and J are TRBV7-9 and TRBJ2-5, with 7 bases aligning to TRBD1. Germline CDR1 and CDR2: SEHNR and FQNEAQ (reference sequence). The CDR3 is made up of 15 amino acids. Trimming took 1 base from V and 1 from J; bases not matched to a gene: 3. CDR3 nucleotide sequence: TGTGCCAGCAGCTTAGACTCAGGGGGCCAAGAGACCCAGTACTTC. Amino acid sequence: CASSLDSGGQETQYF.

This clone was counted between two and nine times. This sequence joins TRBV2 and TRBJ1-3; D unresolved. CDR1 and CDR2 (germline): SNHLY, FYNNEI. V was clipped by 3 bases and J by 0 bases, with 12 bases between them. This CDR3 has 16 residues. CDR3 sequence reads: CASSDFRETSGNTIYF. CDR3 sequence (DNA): TGTGCCAGCAGTGATTTCCGGGAGACCTCTGGAAACACCATATATTTT.

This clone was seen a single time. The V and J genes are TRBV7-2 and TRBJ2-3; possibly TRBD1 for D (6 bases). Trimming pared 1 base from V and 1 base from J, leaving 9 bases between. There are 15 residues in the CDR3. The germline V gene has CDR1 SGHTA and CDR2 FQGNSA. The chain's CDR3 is CASSLVDSRTDTQYF. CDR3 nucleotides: TGTGCCAGCAGCTTAGTGGACAGCCGCACAGATACGCAGTATTTT.

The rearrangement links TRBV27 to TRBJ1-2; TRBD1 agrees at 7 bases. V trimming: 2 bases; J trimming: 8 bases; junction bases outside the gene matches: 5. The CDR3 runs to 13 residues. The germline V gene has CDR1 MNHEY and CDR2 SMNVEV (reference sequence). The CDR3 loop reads CASSLAGGEGYTF. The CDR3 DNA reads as TGTGCCAGCAGTTTAGCAGGGGGAGAAGGCTACACCTTC.

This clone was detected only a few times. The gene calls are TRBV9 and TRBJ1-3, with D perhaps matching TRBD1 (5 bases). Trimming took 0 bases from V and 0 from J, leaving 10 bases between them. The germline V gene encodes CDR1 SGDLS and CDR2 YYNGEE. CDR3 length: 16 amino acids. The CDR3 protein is CASSVATAYSGNTIYF. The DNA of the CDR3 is TGTGCCAGCAGCGTAGCGACAGCTTACTCTGGAAACACCATATATTTT. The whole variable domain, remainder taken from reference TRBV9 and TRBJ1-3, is DSGVTQTPKHLITATGQRVTLRCSPRSGDLSVYWYQQSLDQGLQFLIQYYNGEERAKGNILERFSAQQFPDLHSELNLSSLELGDSALYFCASSVATAYSGNTIYFGEGSWLTVV.

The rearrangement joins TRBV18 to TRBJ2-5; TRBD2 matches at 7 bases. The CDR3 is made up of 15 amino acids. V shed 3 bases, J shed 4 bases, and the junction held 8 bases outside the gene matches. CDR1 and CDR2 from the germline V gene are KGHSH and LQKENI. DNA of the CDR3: TGTGCCAGCTCACCTATCCAGGGAGGGACAGAGACCCAGTACTTC. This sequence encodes CASSPIQGGTETQYF.

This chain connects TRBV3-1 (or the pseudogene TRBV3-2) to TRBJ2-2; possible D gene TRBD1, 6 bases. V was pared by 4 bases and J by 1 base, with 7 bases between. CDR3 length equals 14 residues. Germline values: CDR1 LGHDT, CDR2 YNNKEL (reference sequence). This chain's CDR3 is CASSRTENTGELFF. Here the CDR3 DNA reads TGTGCCAGCAGCCGGACAGAGAACACCGGGGAGCTGTTTTTT.

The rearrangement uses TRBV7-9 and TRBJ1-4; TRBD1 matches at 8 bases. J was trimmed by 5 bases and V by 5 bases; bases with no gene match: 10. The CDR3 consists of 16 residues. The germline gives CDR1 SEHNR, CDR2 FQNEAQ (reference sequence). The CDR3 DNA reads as TGTGCCAGCAGCCCATCGCCGGGACAGGAAAATGAAAAACTGTTTTTT. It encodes CASSPSPGQENEKLFF. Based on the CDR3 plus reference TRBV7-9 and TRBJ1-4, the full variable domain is DTGVSQNPRHKITKRGQNVTFRCDPISEHNRLYWYRQTLGQGPEFLTYFQNEAQLEKSRLLSDRFSAERPKGSFSTLEIQRTEQGDSAMYLCASSPSPGQENEKLFFGSGTQLSVL.

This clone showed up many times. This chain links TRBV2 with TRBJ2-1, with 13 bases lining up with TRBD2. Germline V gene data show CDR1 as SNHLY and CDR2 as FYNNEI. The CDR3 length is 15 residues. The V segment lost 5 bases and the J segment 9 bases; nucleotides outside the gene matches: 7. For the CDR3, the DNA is TGTGCCAGCAGTCTAACTAGCGGGGGGGTCGTTGAGCAGTTCTTC. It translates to CASSLTSGGVVEQFF.

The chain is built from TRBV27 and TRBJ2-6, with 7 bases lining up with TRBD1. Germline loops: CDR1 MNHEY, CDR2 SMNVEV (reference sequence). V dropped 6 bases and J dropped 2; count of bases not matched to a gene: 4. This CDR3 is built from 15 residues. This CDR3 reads CASRKDRAGANVLTF. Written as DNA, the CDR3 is TGTGCCAGCAGAAAAGACAGGGCTGGGGCCAACGTCCTGACTTTC. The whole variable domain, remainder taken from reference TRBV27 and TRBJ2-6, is EAQVTQNPRYLITVTGKKLTVTCSQNMNHEYMSWYRQDPGLGLRQIYYSMNVEVTDKGDVPEGYKVSRKEKRNFPLILESPSPNQTSLYFCASRKDRAGANVLTFGAGSRLTVL.

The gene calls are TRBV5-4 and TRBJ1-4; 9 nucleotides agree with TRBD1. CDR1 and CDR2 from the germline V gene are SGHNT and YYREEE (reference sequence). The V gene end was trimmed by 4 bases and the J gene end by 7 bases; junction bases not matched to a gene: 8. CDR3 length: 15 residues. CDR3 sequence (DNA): TGTGCCAGCAGCGGCCCACAGGGGGCGGGTGAAAAACTGTTTTTT. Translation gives CASSGPQGAGEKLFF. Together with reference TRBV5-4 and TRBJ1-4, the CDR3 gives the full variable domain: ETGVTQSPTHLIKTRGQQVTLRCSSQSGHNTVSWYQQALGQGPQFIFQYYREEENGRGNFPPRFSGLQFPNYSSELNVNALELDDSALYLCASSGPQGAGEKLFFGSGTQLSVL.

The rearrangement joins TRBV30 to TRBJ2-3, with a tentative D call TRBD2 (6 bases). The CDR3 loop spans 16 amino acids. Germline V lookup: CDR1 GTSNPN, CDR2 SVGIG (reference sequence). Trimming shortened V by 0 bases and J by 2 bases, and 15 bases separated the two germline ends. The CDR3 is CAWSVQRGGDTDTQYF. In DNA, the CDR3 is TGTGCCTGGAGTGTACAGAGGGGCGGGGACACAGATACGCAGTATTTT.

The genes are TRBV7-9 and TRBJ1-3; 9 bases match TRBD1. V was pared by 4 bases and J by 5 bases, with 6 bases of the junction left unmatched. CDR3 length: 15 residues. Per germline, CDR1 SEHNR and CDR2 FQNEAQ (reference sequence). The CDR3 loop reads CASSSGQGRRNTIYF. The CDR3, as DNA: TGTGCCAGCAGCTCCGGACAGGGGAGAAGAAACACCATATATTTT.

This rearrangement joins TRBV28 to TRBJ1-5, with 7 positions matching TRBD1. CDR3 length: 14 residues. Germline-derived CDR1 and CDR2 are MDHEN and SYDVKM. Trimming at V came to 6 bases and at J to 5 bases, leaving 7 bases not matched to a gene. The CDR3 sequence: CASSQLQGHQPQHF. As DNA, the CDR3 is TGTGCCAGCAGCCAATTACAGGGGCATCAGCCCCAGCATTTT.

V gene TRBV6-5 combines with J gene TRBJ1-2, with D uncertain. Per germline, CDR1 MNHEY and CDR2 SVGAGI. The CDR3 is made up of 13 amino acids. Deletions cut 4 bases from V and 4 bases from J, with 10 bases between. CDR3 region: CASSSVGGYGYTF. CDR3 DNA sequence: TGTGCCAGCAGTTCAGTCGGAGGCTATGGCTACACCTTC.